This T cell receptor (beta chain) was captured in a study of blood T cell repertoires in COVID-19. Study-level background: PBMCs, B-cell-depleted T cells, or T cells provided the cDNA or gDNA that made up the material.

V lost 3 bases and J 9 bases, leaving 17 bases between the germline ends. The germline V gene has CDR1 MDHEN and CDR2 SYDVKM. The CDR3 sequence is 14 residues long. Only in-frame clones appear in the TCRdb table, and some are missing; sequencing was by immunoSEQ multiplex PCR. There are 180,000 or so clones in the sample; 80% to 90% occur only once, and roughly 8.2% lies in the top ten. V and J are TRBV28 and TRBJ2-5; the D gene is possibly TRBD1 (5 bases). The sequence derives from a man aged 60-69 years with acute or convalescent COVID-19. The source material was peripheral blood. The CDR3 DNA is TGTGCCAGCAGTTTTAGAGGCAGGGCCAGGGCCCAGTACTTC. Translated: CASSFRGRARAQYF.